This TCR beta chain was documented in a study of blood T cell repertoires in COVID-19. Study-wide background: Acute-phase and convalescent COVID-19 samples originated in the United States, Italy and Spain. The cDNA or gDNA used as material had been derived from T cells, B-cell-depleted T cells, or PBMCs.

As originally analysed: Quantification of nucleated cells was approximated via reference gene primer amplification. Sequencing used immunoSEQ multiplex PCR; TCRdb keeps in-frame clones, though not all of them. From that table come the V and J calls and clone size; the DNA was used to work out D and trimming. The table has about 100,000 clones, 80% seen once; the top ten hold around a third. Looked up from germline, CDR1 is GTSNPN and CDR2 is SVGIG (reference sequence). V shed 1 base and J shed 6 bases, with 15 bases lying between them. The CDR3 is made up of 15 amino acids. What was sequenced was peripheral blood. The sequence came from a man in his 70s with active or convalescent COVID-19. The J gene is TRBJ2-2, the V gene TRBV30, with a weak D call TRBD1 (6 bases). The chain's CDR3 is CAWSGGLGQPGELFF. CDR3 in DNA: TGTGCCTGGAGTGGGGGCCTAGGACAGCCCGGGGAGCTGTTTTTT.